Listed below are T cell receptor beta chains from one sample, sequenced in a study of T cells in tumors after PD-1 blockade. Sequencing was performed with immunoSEQ multiplex PCR; in TCRdb, only in-frame clones are kept and a portion is missing. Here the sample spans approximately 60,000 clones, under 80% being singletons. The material was PBMCs, obtained after anti-PD-1 treatment. All receptors come from a human donor with basal cell carcinoma. Each CDR3 is given with its conserved first and last residue. D genes are given only for firm matches. Not all rows give a size; the values are once, few, many and, for expanded clones, a class.

j_gene: TRBJ1-1; len: 16; d_gene: TRBD1; abundance: .; v_gene: TRBV6-1; CDR3aa: CASSEFRGPMNTEAFF; CDR3nt: TGTGCCAGCAGTGAATTTAGGGGGCCCATGAACACTGAAGCTTTCTTT
j_gene: TRBJ2-3; len: 17; d_gene: TRBD2; abundance: few; v_gene: TRBV5-1; CDR3aa: CASRKRGDSPGTDTQYF; CDR3nt: TGCGCCAGCAGAAAGCGGGGGGACTCCCCTGGCACAGATACGCAGTATTTT
j_gene: TRBJ2-1; len: 15; d_gene: .; abundance: .; v_gene: TRBV7-9; CDR3aa: CASSHSEFSYNEQFF; CDR3nt: TGTGCCAGCAGTCACAGTGAGTTCTCCTACAATGAGCAGTTCTTC
j_gene: TRBJ1-1; len: 15; d_gene: .; abundance: .; v_gene: TRBV30; CDR3aa: CAWSVGQGLNTEAFF; CDR3nt: TGTGCCTGGAGTGTCGGGCAGGGATTGAACACTGAAGCTTTCTTT
j_gene: TRBJ2-2; len: 17; d_gene: TRBD2; abundance: .; v_gene: TRBV7-6; CDR3aa: CASSSRTSGVDTGELFF; CDR3nt: TGTGCCAGCAGCTCGAGGACTAGCGGGGTAGACACCGGGGAGCTGTTTTTT
j_gene: TRBJ2-7; len: 14; d_gene: .; abundance: .; v_gene: TRBV2; CDR3aa: CASGSHRGGYEQYF; CDR3nt: TGTGCCAGCGGGTCTCATAGGGGGGGCTACGAGCAGTACTTC
j_gene: TRBJ2-7; len: 15; d_gene: .; abundance: few; v_gene: TRBV27; CDR3aa: CASTQPKRRTYEQYF; CDR3nt: TGTGCCAGCACCCAACCCAAAAGGAGGACCTACGAGCAGTACTTC
j_gene: TRBJ1-2; len: 12; d_gene: .; abundance: .; v_gene: TRBV30; CDR3aa: CAWNLNRVRYTF; CDR3nt: TGTGCCTGGAACCTTAACAGGGTCCGCTACACCTTC
j_gene: TRBJ1-2; len: 13; d_gene: .; abundance: .; v_gene: TRBV7-8; CDR3aa: CASSSQSQRGYTF; CDR3nt: TGTGCCAGCAGCTCCCAATCGCAAAGAGGCTACACCTTC
j_gene: TRBJ1-2; len: 15; d_gene: .; abundance: .; v_gene: TRBV18; CDR3aa: CASSPPRGEGYGYTF; CDR3nt: TGTGCCAGCTCACCCCCCAGGGGCGAAGGATATGGCTACACCTTC
j_gene: TRBJ1-4; len: 14; d_gene: TRBD1; abundance: .; v_gene: TRBV7-9; CDR3aa: CASSSQGEREKLFF; CDR3nt: TGTGCCAGCAGCTCACAGGGGGAACGGGAAAAACTGTTTTTT
j_gene: TRBJ1-5; len: 13; d_gene: .; abundance: .; v_gene: TRBV6-5; CDR3aa: CASHRDSNQPQHF; CDR3nt: TGTGCCAGCCACAGAGATAGCAATCAGCCCCAGCATTTT
j_gene: TRBJ1-5; len: 12; d_gene: .; abundance: .; v_gene: TRBV7-9; CDR3aa: CASSLMGQPQHF; CDR3nt: TGTGCCAGCAGCTTAATGGGTCAGCCCCAGCATTTT
j_gene: TRBJ1-2; len: 11; d_gene: .; abundance: .; v_gene: TRBV20-1; CDR3aa: CSASEDYGYTF; CDR3nt: TGCAGTGCTAGTGAGGACTATGGCTACACCTTC
j_gene: TRBJ2-3; len: 17; d_gene: TRBD2; abundance: .; v_gene: TRBV10-3; CDR3aa: CAISESRLAGETDTQYF; CDR3nt: TGTGCCATCAGTGAGTCTCGCCTAGCGGGGGAGACAGATACGCAGTATTTT
j_gene: TRBJ2-7; len: 14; d_gene: .; abundance: .; v_gene: TRBV5-5; CDR3aa: CASSLRASTYEQYF; CDR3nt: TGTGCCAGCAGCTTGAGAGCCAGTACCTACGAGCAGTACTTC
j_gene: TRBJ2-1; len: 18; d_gene: .; abundance: .; v_gene: TRBV7-2; CDR3aa: CASSLFAGGISSYNEQFF; CDR3nt: TGTGCCAGCAGCTTATTTGCCGGGGGCATAAGCTCCTACAATGAGCAGTTCTTC
j_gene: TRBJ2-1; len: 14; d_gene: .; abundance: .; v_gene: TRBV5-1; CDR3aa: CASSRAGQYNEQFF; CDR3nt: TGCGCCAGCAGCCGCGCCGGGCAATACAATGAGCAGTTCTTC
j_gene: TRBJ1-5; len: 12; d_gene: .; abundance: .; v_gene: TRBV12-3/TRBV12-4; CDR3aa: CASSRGDQPQHF; CDR3nt: TGTGCCAGCAGCCGAGGGGATCAGCCCCAGCATTTT
j_gene: TRBJ2-5; len: 13; d_gene: .; abundance: .; v_gene: TRBV30; CDR3aa: CAWSVSGRETQYF; CDR3nt: TGTGCCTGGAGTGTATCTGGCCGCGAGACCCAGTACTTC
j_gene: TRBJ1-5; len: 14; d_gene: .; abundance: .; v_gene: TRBV7-2; CDR3aa: CASSLRQENQPQHF; CDR3nt: TGTGCCAGCAGCCTGCGACAGGAGAATCAGCCCCAGCATTTT
j_gene: TRBJ2-2; len: 13; d_gene: .; abundance: .; v_gene: TRBV27; CDR3aa: CASSSLGTGELFF; CDR3nt: TGTGCCAGCAGTTCATTGGGCACCGGGGAGCTGTTTTTT
j_gene: TRBJ1-1; len: 13; d_gene: TRBD1; abundance: few; v_gene: TRBV5-4; CDR3aa: CASSPGQDTEAFF; CDR3nt: TGTGCCAGCAGCCCCGGACAGGACACTGAAGCTTTCTTT
j_gene: TRBJ1-5; len: 15; d_gene: TRBD1; abundance: .; v_gene: TRBV30; CDR3aa: CAWSFGTGGNQPQHF; CDR3nt: TGTGCCTGGAGTTTCGGGACAGGGGGAAATCAGCCCCAGCATTTT
j_gene: TRBJ2-2; len: 15; d_gene: .; abundance: few; v_gene: TRBV30; CDR3aa: CAWSTGTLNTGELFF; CDR3nt: TGTGCCTGGAGTACCGGGACATTAAACACCGGGGAGCTGTTTTTT
j_gene: TRBJ1-5; len: 15; d_gene: TRBD1; abundance: once; v_gene: TRBV27; CDR3aa: CASSYRMTGGEPQHF; CDR3nt: TGTGCCAGCAGTTACAGAATGACAGGGGGCGAGCCCCAGCATTTT
j_gene: TRBJ2-3; len: 14; d_gene: .; abundance: .; v_gene: TRBV6-5; CDR3aa: CASSLDTWTDTQYF; CDR3nt: TGTGCCAGCAGTCTTGACACTTGGACAGATACGCAGTATTTT
j_gene: TRBJ2-3; len: 16; d_gene: .; abundance: .; v_gene: TRBV5-4; CDR3aa: CASSLVTGGGTDTQYF; CDR3nt: TGTGCCAGCAGCTTGGTAACAGGGGGGGGGACAGATACGCAGTATTTT
j_gene: TRBJ2-2; len: 12; d_gene: .; abundance: .; v_gene: TRBV7-9; CDR3aa: CASSLTTGELFF; CDR3nt: TGTGCCAGCAGCTTAACCACCGGGGAGCTGTTTTTT
j_gene: TRBJ1-2; len: 13; d_gene: .; abundance: .; v_gene: TRBV6-5; CDR3aa: CASSYAGSLGYTF; CDR3nt: TGTGCCAGCAGTTACGCAGGGTCGTTAGGCTACACCTTC
j_gene: TRBJ2-1; len: 15; d_gene: .; abundance: once; v_gene: TRBV7-8; CDR3aa: CASSLSPSAMNEQFF; CDR3nt: TGTGCCAGCAGCTTATCGCCTAGCGCGATGAATGAGCAGTTCTTC
j_gene: TRBJ2-2; len: 15; d_gene: .; abundance: .; v_gene: TRBV7-6; CDR3aa: CASSLAGGNTGELFF; CDR3nt: TGTGCCAGCAGCTTAGCGGGGGGCAACACCGGGGAGCTGTTTTTT
j_gene: TRBJ1-3; len: 17; d_gene: .; abundance: .; v_gene: TRBV10-3; CDR3aa: CAISEQRQYVSGNTIYF; CDR3nt: TGTGCCATCAGTGAGCAGAGACAGTACGTCTCTGGAAACACCATATATTTT
j_gene: TRBJ1-5; len: 13; d_gene: .; abundance: few; v_gene: TRBV2; CDR3aa: CASSGDLNQPQHF; CDR3nt: TGTGCCAGCAGTGGGGACCTAAATCAGCCCCAGCATTTT
j_gene: TRBJ2-6; len: 16; d_gene: .; abundance: once; v_gene: TRBV5-1; CDR3aa: CASSLGDFSGANVLTF; CDR3nt: TGCGCCAGCAGCTTAGGGGACTTCTCTGGGGCCAACGTCCTGACTTTC
j_gene: TRBJ2-2; len: 13; d_gene: .; abundance: .; v_gene: TRBV10-3; CDR3aa: CAISESLSGELFF; CDR3nt: TGTGCCATCAGTGAGTCGCTGTCGGGGGAGCTGTTTTTT
j_gene: TRBJ2-2; len: 17; d_gene: .; abundance: .; v_gene: TRBV21-1; CDR3aa: CASSRITDSGNTGELFF; CDR3nt: TGTGCCAGCAGTCGAATTACCGACTCCGGGAACACCGGGGAGCTGTTTTTT
j_gene: TRBJ1-1; len: 15; d_gene: TRBD1; abundance: few; v_gene: TRBV6-5; CDR3aa: CASSYTQGAGTEAFF; CDR3nt: TGTGCCAGCAGTTACACACAGGGGGCTGGCACTGAAGCTTTCTTT